Sequencing of this T cell receptor (beta chain) was carried out in a study of shared clonotypes between healthy human individuals. Assay runs were performed at deep level. The protocol was immunoSEQ multiplex PCR, while the TCRdb copy is restricted to in-frame clones and leaves out a portion. The table records some 1 million clones, 65% to 75% of them present only once. CDR3 length equals 14 residues. From germline, CDR1 is SGHRS and CDR2 YFSETQ. J was trimmed by 5 bases and V by 4 bases; bases with no gene match: 8. All donors were Caucasian adults living in Nashville, Tennessee. A CD45RA-negative memory subset and a CD45RA+ naive subset were separated from the CD4+ cells.

The sequence was collected from a man aged 18 to 29 in good health. This rearrangement joins TRBV5-1 to TRBJ2-5, with TRBD2 matching 7 bases. Sequencing input: memory CD4+ T cells sorted from blood. Subset indicated: CD45RA-negative fraction. CDR3 in amino acids: CASSAAGIKETQYF. CDR3 DNA sequence: TGCGCCAGCAGCGCAGCGGGAATCAAGGAGACCCAGTACTTC.